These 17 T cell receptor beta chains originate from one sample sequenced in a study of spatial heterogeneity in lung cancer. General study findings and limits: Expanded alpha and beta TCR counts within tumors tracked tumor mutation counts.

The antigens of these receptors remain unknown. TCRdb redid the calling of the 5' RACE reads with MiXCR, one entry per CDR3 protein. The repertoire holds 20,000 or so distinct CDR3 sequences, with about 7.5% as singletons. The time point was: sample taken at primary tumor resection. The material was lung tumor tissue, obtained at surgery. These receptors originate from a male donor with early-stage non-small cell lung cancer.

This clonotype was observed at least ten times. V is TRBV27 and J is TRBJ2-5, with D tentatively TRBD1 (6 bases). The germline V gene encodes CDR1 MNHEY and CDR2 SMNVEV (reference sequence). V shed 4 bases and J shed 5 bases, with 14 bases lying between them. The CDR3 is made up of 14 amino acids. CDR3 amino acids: CASSSTTGRETQYF. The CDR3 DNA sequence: TGTGCCAGCAGTTCCACTACAGGGCGGGAGACCCAGTACTTC.

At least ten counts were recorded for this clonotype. DNA for the CDR3: TGCGCCAGCAGCCTCGGATACGACGGCACTGAAGCTTTCTTT. It encodes CASSLGYDGTEAFF. V is TRBV5-1 and J is TRBJ1-1; D gene ambiguous. The V end was cut by 4 bases, the J end by 4 bases, with 14 bases between. Germline V gives CDR1 SGHRS, CDR2 YFSETQ. The CDR3 is 14 residues long.

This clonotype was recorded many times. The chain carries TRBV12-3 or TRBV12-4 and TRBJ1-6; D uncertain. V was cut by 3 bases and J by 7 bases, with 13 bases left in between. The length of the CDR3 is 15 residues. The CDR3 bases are TGTGCCAGCAGTTTTCATGCAGCCGGGAATTCACCCCTCCACTTT. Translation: CASSFHAAGNSPLHF.

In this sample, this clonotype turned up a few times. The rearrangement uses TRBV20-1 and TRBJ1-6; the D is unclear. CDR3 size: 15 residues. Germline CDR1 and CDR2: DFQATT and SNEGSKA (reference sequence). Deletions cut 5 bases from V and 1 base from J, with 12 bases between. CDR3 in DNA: TGCAGTGCTCTCCCGTCGGGTTCCTATAATTCACCCCTCCACTTT. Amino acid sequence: CSALPSGSYNSPLHF.

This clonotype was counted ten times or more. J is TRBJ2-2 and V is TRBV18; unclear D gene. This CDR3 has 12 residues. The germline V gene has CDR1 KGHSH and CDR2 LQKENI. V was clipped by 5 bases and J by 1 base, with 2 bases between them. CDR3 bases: TGTGCCAGCTCAATGAACACCGGGGAGCTGTTTTTT. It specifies CASSMNTGELFF.

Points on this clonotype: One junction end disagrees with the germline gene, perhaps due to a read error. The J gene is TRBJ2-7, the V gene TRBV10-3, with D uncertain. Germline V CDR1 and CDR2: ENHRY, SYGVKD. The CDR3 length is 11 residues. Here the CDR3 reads CAVSPSYEQYF. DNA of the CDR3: TGTGCCGTCAGCCCAAGCTACGAGCAGTACTTC.

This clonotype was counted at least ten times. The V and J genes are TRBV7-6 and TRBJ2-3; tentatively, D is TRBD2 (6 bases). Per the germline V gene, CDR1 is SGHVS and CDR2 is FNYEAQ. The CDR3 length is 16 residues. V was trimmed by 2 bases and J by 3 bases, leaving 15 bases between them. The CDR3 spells CASSLQGRGSTDTQYF. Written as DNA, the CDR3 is TGTGCCAGCAGCTTACAAGGGCGGGGTTCGACAGATACGCAGTATTTT. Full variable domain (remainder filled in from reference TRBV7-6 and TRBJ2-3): GAGVSQSPRYKVTKRGQDVALRCDPISGHVSLYWYRQALGQGPEFLTYFNYEAQQDKSGLPNDRFSAERPEGSISTLTIQRTEQRDSAMYRCASSLQGRGSTDTQYFGPGTRLTVL.

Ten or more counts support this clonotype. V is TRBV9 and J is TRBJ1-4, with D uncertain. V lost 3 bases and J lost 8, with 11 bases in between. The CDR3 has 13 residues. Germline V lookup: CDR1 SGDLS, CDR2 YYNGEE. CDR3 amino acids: CASSGILGEKLFF. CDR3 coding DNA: TGTGCCAGCAGCGGGATCCTCGGGGAAAAACTGTTTTTT.

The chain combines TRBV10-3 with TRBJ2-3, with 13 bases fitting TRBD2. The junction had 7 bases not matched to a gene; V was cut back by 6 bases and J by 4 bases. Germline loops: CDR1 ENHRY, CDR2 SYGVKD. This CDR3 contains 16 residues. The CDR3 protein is CAIRSTSGGAADTQYF. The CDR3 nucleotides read TGTGCCATCAGGTCAACTAGCGGGGGGGCCGCAGATACGCAGTATTTT.

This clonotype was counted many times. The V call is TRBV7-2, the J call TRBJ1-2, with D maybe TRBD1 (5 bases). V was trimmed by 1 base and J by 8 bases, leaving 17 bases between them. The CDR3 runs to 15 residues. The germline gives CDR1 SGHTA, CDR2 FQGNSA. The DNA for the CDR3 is TGTGCCAGCAGCTTAGAGCGAAGGGGCGGGGTGGGCTACACCTTC. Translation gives CASSLERRGGVGYTF.

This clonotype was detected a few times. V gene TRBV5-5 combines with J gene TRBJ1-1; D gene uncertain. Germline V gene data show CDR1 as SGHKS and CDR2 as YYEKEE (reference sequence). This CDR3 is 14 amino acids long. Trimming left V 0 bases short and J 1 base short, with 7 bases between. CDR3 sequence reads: CASSLDTANTEAFF. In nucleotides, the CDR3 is TGTGCCAGCAGCTTGGACACCGCGAACACTGAAGCTTTCTTT.

In nucleotides, the CDR3 is TGTGCCAGCAGCCCACAGGGGATTGATCAGCCCCAGCATTTT. Encoded protein: CASSPQGIDQPQHF. This chain connects TRBV2 to TRBJ1-5, with TRBD1 identical over 7 bases. The CDR3 runs 14 residues. Trimming at V came to 6 bases and at J to 5 bases, leaving 7 bases not matched to a gene. Germline V CDR1 and CDR2: SNHLY, FYNNEI.

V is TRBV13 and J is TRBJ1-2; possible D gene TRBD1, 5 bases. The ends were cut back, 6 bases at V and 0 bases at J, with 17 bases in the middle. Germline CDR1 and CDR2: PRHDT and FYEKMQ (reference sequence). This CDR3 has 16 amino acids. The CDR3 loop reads CASRRLGTATNYGYTF. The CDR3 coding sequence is TGTGCCAGCAGACGACTAGGGACTGCAACTAACTATGGCTACACCTTC.

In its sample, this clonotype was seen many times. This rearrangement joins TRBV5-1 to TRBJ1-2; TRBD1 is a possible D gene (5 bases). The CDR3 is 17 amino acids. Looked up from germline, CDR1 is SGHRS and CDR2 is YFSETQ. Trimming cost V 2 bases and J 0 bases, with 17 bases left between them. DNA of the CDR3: TGCGCCAGCAGCTTAGCGATCGGGGCGGGAACTAACTATGGCTACACCTTC. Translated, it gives CASSLAIGAGTNYGYTF.

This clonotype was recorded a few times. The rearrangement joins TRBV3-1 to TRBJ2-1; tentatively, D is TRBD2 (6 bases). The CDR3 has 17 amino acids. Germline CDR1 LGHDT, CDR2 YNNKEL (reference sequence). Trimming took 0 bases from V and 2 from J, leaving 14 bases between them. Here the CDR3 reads CASSQDLGAGTYNEQFF. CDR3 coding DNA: TGTGCCAGCAGCCAAGATTTGGGAGCGGGCACCTACAATGAGCAGTTCTTC.

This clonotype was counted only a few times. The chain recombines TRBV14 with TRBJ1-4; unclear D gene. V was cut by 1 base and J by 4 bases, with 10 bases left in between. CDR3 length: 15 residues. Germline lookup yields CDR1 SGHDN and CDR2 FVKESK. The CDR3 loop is CASSQVGRSNEKLFF. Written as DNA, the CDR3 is TGTGCCAGCAGCCAAGTAGGACGGAGTAATGAAAAACTGTTTTTT.

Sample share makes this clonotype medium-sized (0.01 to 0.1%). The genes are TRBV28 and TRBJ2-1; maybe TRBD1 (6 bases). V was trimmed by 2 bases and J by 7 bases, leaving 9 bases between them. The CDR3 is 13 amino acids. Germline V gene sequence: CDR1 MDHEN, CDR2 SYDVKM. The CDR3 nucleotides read TGTGCCAGCAGTTTAGGGGGCTGGAATGAGCAGTTCTTC. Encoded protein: CASSLGGWNEQFF.